One T cell receptor beta chain is described in this entry. Its target is not known. The sample belongs to a study of naive and memory T cell subsets. General study results and limits: A few larger clonotypes appeared in naive repertoires, especially CD8, possibly memory cells re-expressing CD45RA. From naive to CM, EM and EMRA, diversity decreased and Gini increased.

In germline, CDR1 is DFQATT, CDR2 SNEGSKA (reference sequence). The CDR3 has 14 amino acids. V was cut by 0 bases and J by 8 bases, with 13 bases left in between. An equimolar mix of two oligonucleotides served as the beta constant-region primer for TRBC1 and TRBC2. Nested alpha and beta constant-region primers with the SP2 primer drove four PCR rounds on ligated cDNA. TCRdb reprocessed the UMI-ligation and nested PCR reads via MiXCR and lists one record per CDR3 protein. The repertoire includes about 150,000 distinct CDR3 sequences, about 20% of them detected once, and approximately 0.1% sits in the top ten.

V is TRBV20-1 and J is TRBJ1-4; D is undetermined. The TCR originated in a human donor in good health. The sequenced sample was naive CD4+ T cells from blood. CDR3 region: CSARDRRSGEKLFF. In DNA, the CDR3 is TGCAGTGCTAGAGACCGGCGCTCCGGAGAAAAACTGTTTTTT.